Below are 31 T cell receptor beta chains sequenced from a single sample in a study of tumor-infiltrating lymphocytes in localized non-small cell lung cancer. The repertoire was sequenced with immunoSEQ multiplex PCR; TCRdb's copy has only in-frame clones and lacks some. The sample records about 11,000 clones, roughly 85% being singletons. Sequencing was done on a sample of uninvolved lung tissue not adjacent to the tumor. These receptors came from a human donor with non-small cell lung cancer.

The chain recombines TRBV4-2 with TRBJ2-7; 9 bases are a match to TRBD1. J gave up 4 bases and V 3 bases, and 7 bases lay outside the gene matches. The CDR3 has 15 residues. Germline V gives CDR1 LGHNA, CDR2 YNFKEQ. CDR3 loop: CASSQGSGTGYEQYF. The CDR3 nucleotides are TGTGCCAGCAGCCAGGGATCCGGGACAGGGTACGAGCAGTACTTC.

The chain links TRBV4-1 to TRBJ2-3; perhaps TRBD1 as D (5 bases). The CDR3 is 15 amino acids. CDR1 and CDR2 from the germline V gene are MGHRA and YSYEKL. V gave up 1 base and J gave up 7 bases, with 15 bases separating them. The chain's CDR3 is CASSQGRDRGNTQYF. The CDR3 DNA reads as TGCGCCAGCAGCCAAGGCCGTGATAGGGGAAATACGCAGTATTTT.

This clone came up a few times. The rearrangement joins TRBV30 to TRBJ1-1, with 8 bases lining up with TRBD1. Looked up from germline, CDR1 is GTSNPN and CDR2 is SVGIG (reference sequence). This CDR3 spans 14 amino acids. J gave up 6 bases and V 2 bases, and 8 bases lay outside the gene matches. Written as DNA, the CDR3 is TGTGCCTGGAGTCTCAGGGGGCGGGTGGCTGAAGCTTTCTTT. This codes for CAWSLRGRVAEAFF.

V and J are TRBV4-1 and TRBJ2-3; 8 bases line up with TRBD2. The CDR3 contains 18 residues. The trim removed 0 bases at V and 0 bases at J, leaving 8 bases unmatched. Germline CDR1 and CDR2: MGHRA and YSYEKL. CDR3 amino acids: CASSQESRGATSTDTQYF. The CDR3 nucleotides read TGCGCCAGCAGCCAAGAATCGCGGGGGGCTACTAGCACAGATACGCAGTATTTT.

The J gene is TRBJ1-6, the V gene TRBV6-5; D unclear. The V gene's germline CDR1 is MNHEY and CDR2 SVGAGI. V was pared by 7 bases and J by 7 bases, with 11 bases between. The CDR3 loop spans 13 amino acids. CDR3 sequence: CASKKSFNSPLHF. CDR3 DNA: TGTGCCAGCAAAAAATCATTCAATTCACCCCTCCACTTT.

This chain joins TRBV5-8 and TRBJ2-3; 7 nucleotides agree with TRBD1. The CDR3 covers 16 residues. V shed 4 bases, J shed 2 bases, and the junction held 10 bases outside the gene matches. Per the germline V gene, CDR1 is SGHTS and CDR2 is YDEGEE. The CDR3 here is CASSPGQVLYTDTQYF. The DNA of the CDR3 is TGTGCCAGCAGCCCCGGACAGGTCCTTTACACAGATACGCAGTATTTT. Variable domain in full (rest from reference TRBV5-8 and TRBJ2-3): EAGVTQSPTHLIKTRGQQATLRCSPISGHTSVYWYQQALGLGLQFLLWYDEGEERNRGNFPPRFSGRQFPNYSSELNVNALELEDSALYLCASSPGQVLYTDTQYFGPGTRLTVL.

The chain couples TRBV2 to TRBJ1-4; D is unclear. The germline V gene has CDR1 SNHLY and CDR2 FYNNEI. Deletions cut 4 bases from V and 5 bases from J, with 8 bases between. This CDR3 comprises 13 residues. In DNA, the CDR3 is TGTGCCAGCAGTGTCGGTAGAAATGAAAAACTGTTTTTT. The encoded protein is CASSVGRNEKLFF.

This clone was seen just once. The chain recombines TRBV2 with TRBJ2-7, with TRBD1 matching 8 bases. Germline assignment: CDR1 SNHLY and CDR2 FYNNEI. V lost 5 bases and J lost 1; bases outside the gene matches: 1. The CDR3 has 13 residues. CDR3 nucleotides: TGTGCCAGCAGTTGGACAGGGTCCTACGAGCAGTACTTC. Translating it yields CASSWTGSYEQYF. Based on the CDR3 plus reference TRBV2 and TRBJ2-7, the full variable domain is EPEVTQTPSHQVTQMGQEVILRCVPISNHLYFYWYRQILGQKVEFLVSFYNNEISEKSEIFDDQFSVERPDGSNFTLKIRSTKLEDSAMYFCASSWTGSYEQYFGPGTRLTVT.

The V and J genes are TRBV5-4 and TRBJ1-6; TRBD1 agrees at 7 bases. The V segment lost 4 bases and the J segment 9 bases; nucleotides outside the gene matches: 10. Per the germline V gene, CDR1 is SGHNT and CDR2 is YYREEE (reference sequence). The CDR3 runs to 15 residues. The CDR3 nucleotides are TGTGCCAGCAGCCTCGACCGACAGGGTGGTTCACCCCTCCACTTT. Amino acids: CASSLDRQGGSPLHF.

The chain employs TRBV14 and TRBJ2-3; D call uncertain. V shed 0 bases and J shed 0 bases, with 10 bases lying between them. Germline V lookup: CDR1 SGHDN, CDR2 FVKESK. This CDR3 has 16 residues. CDR3 nucleotides: TGTGCCAGCAGCCAAGATCCCTACACGAGCACAGATACGCAGTATTTT. Translated, it gives CASSQDPYTSTDTQYF.

This chain uses TRBV25-1 with TRBJ2-6; D ambiguous. The germline V gene has CDR1 MGHDK and CDR2 SYGVNS. With 5 bases removed from V and 0 bases from J, the gap between germline ends came to 8 bases. CDR3 length: 15 residues. CDR3 amino acids: CASSPLASGANVLTF. As DNA, the CDR3 is TGTGCCAGCAGTCCCCTGGCCTCTGGGGCCAACGTCCTGACTTTC.

The J gene is TRBJ2-7, the V gene TRBV20-1, with D maybe TRBD2 (5 bases). Trimming stripped 4 bases from V and 9 bases from J, with 10 bases between. This CDR3 spans 10 amino acids. Germline CDR1 DFQATT, CDR2 SNEGSKA (reference sequence). The CDR3 is CSAIGVLQYF. CDR3 bases: TGCAGTGCTATCGGGGTTCTGCAGTACTTC.

V and J are TRBV6-1 and TRBJ1-5, with D possibly being TRBD1 (6 bases). The CDR3 spans 15 residues. Trimming shortened V by 6 bases and J by 1 base, and 13 bases separated the two germline ends. In germline, CDR1 is MNHNS, CDR2 SASEGT. The CDR3 DNA is TGTGCCAGCAGCATTACGGACAGAAGCAATCAGCCCCAGCATTTT. Encoded protein: CASSITDRSNQPQHF.

V gene TRBV18 combines with J gene TRBJ1-5, with D perhaps matching TRBD1 (5 bases). The CDR3 loop spans 15 amino acids. V shed 0 bases and J shed 2 bases, with 8 bases lying between them. CDR1 is KGHSH and CDR2 is LQKENI in the germline V gene. The CDR3 loop is CASSPPGGGNQPQHF. CDR3 nucleotides: TGTGCCAGCTCACCACCTGGGGGGGGCAATCAGCCCCAGCATTTT. Full variable domain (outside the CDR3, taken from reference TRBV18 and TRBJ1-5): NAGVMQNPRHLVRRRGQEARLRCSPMKGHSHVYWYRQLPEEGLKFMVYLQKENIIDESGMPKERFSAEFPKEGPSILRIQQVVRGDSAAYFCASSPPGGGNQPQHFGDGTRLSIL.

CDR3 loop: CASSAATGRINYGYTF. The CDR3 DNA reads TGTGCCAGCAGCGCAGCCACGGGACGGATAAACTATGGCTACACCTTC. The chain recombines TRBV11-2 with TRBJ1-2; possible D gene TRBD1, 5 bases. This CDR3 is 16 amino acids long. Trimming pared 5 bases from V and 2 bases from J, leaving 18 bases between. Per germline, CDR1 SGHAT and CDR2 FQNNGV.

This chain links TRBV6-1 with TRBJ2-7; a possible D gene is TRBD2 (6 bases). The V and J ends lost 8 bases and 2 bases respectively, with 16 bases between them. In germline, CDR1 is MNHNS, CDR2 SASEGT. The CDR3 length is 14 residues. The DNA of the CDR3 is TGTGCCAGCCTCGGGCGGGATACCACCTACGAGCAGTACTTC. Translating gives CASLGRDTTYEQYF.

This clone was seen only a few times. As DNA, the CDR3 is TGTGCCAGCAGTCCCGACTTGGGGCCTCAGCCCCAGCATTTT. Its protein product is CASSPDLGPQPQHF. The chain uses TRBV6-1 and TRBJ1-5; perhaps TRBD1 as D (5 bases). Germline V CDR1 and CDR2: MNHNS, SASEGT. This CDR3 region has 14 residues. V lost 5 bases to trimming and J lost 6 bases, with 14 bases between them.

CDR3 sequence reads: CSVGGWRGTTEAFF. Here the CDR3 DNA reads TGCAGCGTGGGGGGGTGGCGCGGAACCACTGAAGCTTTCTTT. The rearrangement links TRBV29-1 to TRBJ1-1; tentatively, D is TRBD1 (5 bases). The CDR3 has 14 amino acids. CDR1 and CDR2 (germline): SQVTM, ANQGSEA. Trimming stripped 6 bases from V and 4 bases from J, with 18 bases between.

On this clone: Within the sample, other DNA sequences also encode this same CDR3. This chain connects TRBV5-1 to TRBJ1-4; D is uncertain. The CDR3 runs to 13 residues. V lost 0 bases, J lost 5 bases, and 5 bases lay in between. Germline-derived CDR1 and CDR2 are SGHRS and YFSETQ. The CDR3 bases are TGCGCCAGCAGCTTGGGCGCGAATGAAAAACTGTTTTTT. It encodes CASSLGANEKLFF.

The chain joins TRBV19 to TRBJ1-1, with 8 bases identical to TRBD1. This CDR3 is 14 amino acids long. J gave up 2 bases and V 5 bases, and 4 bases lay outside the gene matches. Looked up from germline, CDR1 is LNHDA and CDR2 is SQIVND (reference sequence). This CDR3 is CASSVGQVNTEAFF. CDR3 bases: TGTGCCAGTAGTGTGGGACAGGTTAACACTGAAGCTTTCTTT.

The chain uses TRBV5-6 and TRBJ2-5, with 7 bases fitting TRBD1. The germline V gene encodes CDR1 SGHDT and CDR2 YYEEEE. Trimming at V came to 2 bases and at J to 5 bases, leaving 6 bases not matched to a gene. This CDR3 region has 14 residues. The CDR3 spells CASSLLGGQETQYF. The DNA for the CDR3 is TGTGCCAGCAGCTTATTAGGGGGCCAGGAGACCCAGTACTTC.

This chain joins TRBV10-3 and TRBJ2-5; TRBD2 matches 13 bases. V shed 6 bases and J 5 bases; nucleotides not matched to a gene: 6. The germline gives CDR1 ENHRY, CDR2 SYGVKD. This CDR3 spans 15 amino acids. CDR3 nucleotide sequence: TGTGCCATCAGAGGAACTAGCGGGGGGGCGGAGACCCAGTACTTC. Its protein product is CAIRGTSGGAETQYF.

The CDR3 is CASGPSGIEAFF. CDR3 bases: TGTGCCAGCGGGCCGTCAGGGATTGAAGCTTTCTTT. The chain carries TRBV5-4 and TRBJ1-1; D might be TRBD1 (5 bases). The CDR3 spans 12 residues. The V end lost 7 bases, the J end lost 7 bases, and 14 bases lay between the germline ends. From germline, CDR1 is SGHNT and CDR2 YYREEE (reference sequence).

This rearrangement joins TRBV19 to TRBJ1-5; D gene ambiguous. Looked up from germline, CDR1 is LNHDA and CDR2 is SQIVND (reference sequence). V lost 6 bases and J 2 bases, leaving 11 bases between the germline ends. The CDR3 runs to 14 residues. The CDR3 DNA reads as TGTGCCAGTAGGGACCCAAGGCGCAATCAGCCCCAGCATTTT. This codes for CASRDPRRNQPQHF.

The V call is TRBV25-1, the J call TRBJ1-4, with a tentative D call TRBD1 (5 bases). CDR3 length equals 16 residues. Trimming shortened V by 4 bases and J by 0 bases, and 12 bases separated the two germline ends. The germline CDR1 and CDR2 sequences are MGHDK and SYGVNS. Written as DNA, the CDR3 is TGTGCCAGCAGTGGACAGCCGGTAGCAACTAATGAAAAACTGTTTTTT. Amino acid sequence: CASSGQPVATNEKLFF.

A note on this clone: Other DNA sequences in this specimen translate into the identical CDR3. This chain links TRBV20-1 with TRBJ1-2; no firm D call. CDR1 and CDR2 from the germline V gene are DFQATT and SNEGSKA (reference sequence). The CDR3 sequence is 11 residues long. The V gene lost 3 bases and the J gene lost 5 bases, with 7 bases spanning the gap. CDR3 sequence (DNA): TGCAGTGCTAGGGAAGATTATGGCTACACCTTC. Its translation: CSAREDYGYTF.

The V gene is TRBV6-1, the J gene TRBJ2-3; D gene unclear. This CDR3 is built from 15 residues. Trimming removed 4 bases from V and 6 bases from J, with 17 bases in between. Germline V gives CDR1 MNHNS, CDR2 SASEGT. The CDR3 coding sequence is TGTGCCAGCAGTGGGGCCAAAAGCTTTTGGGATACGCAGTATTTT. Residues: CASSGAKSFWDTQYF.

The rearrangement links TRBV4-2 to TRBJ1-3; TRBD1 is a possible D gene (5 bases). Looked up from germline, CDR1 is LGHNA and CDR2 is YNFKEQ. The CDR3 totals 11 residues. V dropped 1 base and J dropped 15 bases, with 10 bases sitting between them. CDR3 DNA: TGTGCCAGCAGCCAAGGGGGGGGGACATATTTT. Encoded protein: CASSQGGGTYF.

This CDR3 is CAISPNDVSYNSPLHF. The CDR3 region has the DNA TGTGCCATCAGTCCCAACGATGTCTCCTATAATTCACCCCTCCACTTT. The gene calls are TRBV10-3 and TRBJ1-6; D is ambiguous. CDR1 and CDR2 (germline): ENHRY, SYGVKD. The CDR3 spans 16 residues. V was pared by 5 bases and J by 0 bases, with 11 bases between.

The chain is built from TRBV5-1 and TRBJ2-7; TRBD1 aligns across 9 bases. Germline CDR1 SGHRS, CDR2 YFSETQ. V trimming: 3 bases; J trimming: 3 bases; junction bases outside the gene matches: 10. The CDR3 contains 16 residues. The CDR3 here is CASSCLDRGLLYEQYF. The CDR3 coding sequence is TGCGCCAGCAGCTGCCTAGACAGGGGGTTACTCTACGAGCAGTACTTC.

V is TRBV19 and J is TRBJ2-3, with TRBD1 matching 10 bases. Per the germline V gene, CDR1 is LNHDA and CDR2 is SQIVND (reference sequence). With 6 bases clipped from V and 1 base from J, the junction kept 4 bases outside the gene matches. CDR3 length equals 15 residues. The CDR3 spells CASRGTGEGTDTQYF. The DNA for the CDR3 is TGTGCCAGTAGGGGGACAGGGGAAGGCACAGATACGCAGTATTTT.